A single sample gave rise to the 6 T cell receptor beta chains below, sequenced in a study of blood T cell repertoires in COVID-19. Sequenced by immunoSEQ multiplex PCR; TCRdb stores in-frame clones only, minus some. The data contain roughly 150,000 clones, roughly 78% of them singletons. Sequenced sample: peripheral blood. These receptors were obtained from a woman aged 55-70 years with COVID-19, enrolled during active disease.

J is TRBJ1-4 and V is TRBV18; maybe TRBD1 (6 bases). In germline, CDR1 is KGHSH, CDR2 LQKENI. The germline V and J ends were trimmed by 5 bases and 0 bases, with 10 bases remaining between them. This CDR3 comprises 15 residues. As DNA, the CDR3 is TGTGCCAGCTCAAGGGACATGGCAACTAATGAAAAACTGTTTTTT. Encoded protein: CASSRDMATNEKLFF.

This clone has a single count. The CDR3 nucleotides are TGTGCCAGCATTCTTGCCGGGGGGCTGAACGAAGAGACCCAGTACTTC. As protein: CASILAGGLNEETQYF. V gene TRBV13 combines with J gene TRBJ2-5, with D possibly TRBD2 on 7 matching bases. Per the germline V gene, CDR1 is PRHDT and CDR2 is FYEKMQ (reference sequence). This CDR3 is built from 16 residues. The V gene lost 7 bases and the J gene lost 3 bases, with 21 bases spanning the gap. The full variable domain, rest sourced from reference TRBV13 and TRBJ2-5, is AAGVIQSPRHLIKEKRETATLKCYPIPRHDTVYWYQQGPGQDPQFLISFYEKMQSDKGSIPDRFSAQQFSDYHSELNMSSLELGDSALYFCASILAGGLNEETQYFGPGTRLLVL.

The chain uses TRBV18 and TRBJ1-1; unclear D gene. Trimming took 3 bases from V and 3 from J, leaving 17 bases between them. The CDR3 is made up of 16 amino acids. Germline lookup yields CDR1 KGHSH and CDR2 LQKENI. CDR3: CASSPTLVGRDTEAFF. Written as DNA, the CDR3 is TGTGCCAGCTCACCCACGTTAGTTGGGCGGGACACTGAAGCTTTCTTT.

V is TRBV11-2 and J is TRBJ2-5, with a tentative D call TRBD2 (6 bases). Germline CDR1 reads SGHAT; CDR2 reads FQNNGV. Between the trimmed V and J ends, which lost 3 bases and 7 bases, there was a span of 6 bases. This CDR3 has 11 residues. CDR3 protein: CASSLRGTQYF. The CDR3 DNA reads TGTGCCAGCAGCTTGCGGGGGACCCAGTACTTC.

The chain links TRBV10-3 to TRBJ2-3; D is possibly TRBD1 (5 bases). CDR3 length equals 16 residues. V lost 3 bases and J 3 bases, leaving 16 bases between the germline ends. CDR1 and CDR2 (germline): ENHRY, SYGVKD. CDR3 coding DNA: TGTGCCATCAGTGAAGGTTGGCAGGGTCGGACAGATACGCAGTATTTT. It encodes CAISEGWQGRTDTQYF.

The chain carries TRBV5-6 and TRBJ1-2; 7 bases align to TRBD1. With V trimmed by 3 bases and J by 2 bases, 10 bases remained unmatched. The V gene's germline CDR1 is SGHDT and CDR2 YYEEEE. The CDR3 spans 16 residues. The CDR3 loop is CASSSQTGDPNYGYTF. In DNA form, the CDR3 reads TGTGCCAGCAGCTCCCAAACAGGGGACCCGAACTATGGCTACACCTTC.